This T cell receptor (beta chain) is drawn from a study of shared clonotypes between healthy human individuals. For this clone: Its antigen remains unknown.

All the donors were Caucasian adults who lived in Nashville, Tennessee. The germline gives CDR1 SGHVS, CDR2 FQNEAQ. This CDR3 spans 17 amino acids. Trimming removed 2 bases from V and 2 bases from J; junction bases left unmatched: 10. Whole-study findings and limits: Some clonotypes were shared by all four sorted-subset donors, while others were not shared. The non-shared ones had lower generation probabilities than the shared ones.

Researchers ran the assay at a deep level. Using 200 ng DNA, about 30,000 T cell genomes, the sorted-subset replicate PCRs were run. This table comes from immunoSEQ multiplex PCR, and its TCRdb copy is limited to in-frame clones, with some not included. The sample shows roughly 1,100,000 clones, about 75% of them seen only once. Sequenced material: memory CD4+ T cells sorted from blood. Subset of the sample: CD45RA-negative fraction. The receptor was derived from a man aged 18 to 30 in good health. The chain uses TRBV7-8 and TRBJ2-7; TRBD1 matches 9 bases. CDR3 sequence reads: CASSLIHRRDRAYEQYF. CDR3 coding DNA: TGTGCCAGCAGCTTAATTCACCGAAGGGACAGGGCCTACGAGCAGTACTTC.